These 16 T cell receptor beta chains originate from one sample sequenced in a study of T cell responses to AZD1222 COVID-19 vaccine. Using immunoSEQ multiplex PCR, the repertoire was profiled, and TCRdb retains in-frame clones only, with some absent. The sample contains some 150,000 clones, approximately 88% of which appear only once. This sample comprised peripheral blood, obtained on day 0 of AZD1222 vaccination. The source of these receptors is an adult in good health.

The chain recombines TRBV19 with TRBJ2-7, with D possibly TRBD1 on 6 matching bases. The V gene lost 5 bases and the J gene lost 6 bases, with 8 bases spanning the gap. The V gene's germline CDR1 is LNHDA and CDR2 SQIVND (reference sequence). This CDR3 is 11 amino acids long. The CDR3 loop is CASSGGIEQYF. In DNA form, the CDR3 reads TGTGCCAGTAGTGGGGGCATCGAGCAGTACTTC.

DNA for the CDR3: TGTGCCAGCTCCCCTTTAGGGGTCTATAATTCACCCCTCCACTTT. This codes for CASSPLGVYNSPLHF. The rearrangement links TRBV18 to TRBJ1-6, with D perhaps matching TRBD1 (5 bases). The V end lost 6 bases, the J end lost 3 bases, and 12 bases lay between the germline ends. The germline V gene encodes CDR1 KGHSH and CDR2 LQKENI. The CDR3 has 15 residues.

The chain combines TRBV7-2 with TRBJ2-2, with TRBD1 as a possible D gene (5 bases). V was cut by 7 bases and J by 0 bases, with 15 bases left in between. The CDR3 length is 16 residues. In germline, CDR1 is SGHTA, CDR2 FQGNSA. In DNA form, the CDR3 reads TGTGCCAGCACCCCCGATGGGGCTACGAACACCGGGGAGCTGTTTTTT. This translates into CASTPDGATNTGELFF.

The chain employs TRBV6-6 and TRBJ1-3, with D unclear. The CDR3 length is 14 residues. Germline loops: CDR1 MNHNY, CDR2 SVGAGI (reference sequence). V shed 11 bases and J shed 0 bases, with 14 bases lying between them. DNA of the CDR3: TGTGCCCAAGCCCCCCCCCTCTCTGGAAACACCATATATTTT. Its translation is CAQAPPLSGNTIYF.

This chain links TRBV4-2 with TRBJ1-2; tentative D call: TRBD1 (5 bases). Trimming cost V 2 bases and J 3 bases, with 13 bases left between them. The CDR3 spans 15 residues. Germline assignment: CDR1 LGHNA and CDR2 YNFKEQ. The CDR3 DNA follows: TGTGCCAGCAGCCAACAGGACGGGGGGGACTATGGCTACACCTTC. Its protein product is CASSQQDGGDYGYTF.

The chain is built from TRBV19 and TRBJ1-2, with a possible D match to TRBD1 (5 bases). The V end lost 3 bases, the J end lost 7 bases, and 15 bases lay between the germline ends. Germline-derived CDR1 and CDR2 are LNHDA and SQIVND (reference sequence). CDR3 length: 14 amino acids. The DNA of the CDR3 is TGTGCCAGTAGTATGGGGCTGGGAGGAGCTGGCTACACCTTC. Its protein product is CASSMGLGGAGYTF. The entire variable domain, with the rest obtained from reference TRBV19 and TRBJ1-2, is as follows: DGGITQSPKYLFRKEGQNVTLSCEQNLNHDAMYWYRQDPGQGLRLIYYSQIVNDFQKGDIAEGYSVSREKKESFPLTVTSAQKNPTAFYLCASSMGLGGAGYTFGSGTRLTVV.

V gene TRBV28 combines with J gene TRBJ1-4; 9 bases are shared with TRBD1. The ends lost 8 bases at V and 8 bases at J; junction bases unmatched: 3. The CDR3 consists of 12 residues. From germline, CDR1 is MDHEN and CDR2 SYDVKM. This chain's CDR3 is CASVGQGEKLFF. CDR3 sequence (DNA): TGTGCCAGCGTCGGACAGGGGGAAAAACTGTTTTTT.

The chain employs TRBV7-2 and TRBJ1-6, with no clear D. The CDR3 totals 14 residues. Germline CDR1 is SGHTA and CDR2 is FQGNSA. V lost 0 bases to trimming and J lost 6 bases, with 6 bases between them. The DNA for the CDR3 is TGTGCCAGCAGCTTAGCAGCCCTTAATTCACCCCTCCACTTT. Amino acid sequence: CASSLAALNSPLHF.

The chain links TRBV21-1 to TRBJ2-1; TRBD1 is taken as the D call from the table, unchecked against the DNA. TRBV21-1 is a pseudogene segment. The CDR3 is 14 residues long. This CDR3 is CASSSRQGHNEQFF. The CDR3 DNA reads as TGTGCCAGCAGCAGCCGACAGGGCCACAATGAGCAGTTCTTC.

This clone appeared a few times. This chain links TRBV5-1 with TRBJ2-3, with a possible D match to TRBD1 (5 bases). This CDR3 is built from 13 residues. The V gene lost 0 bases and the J gene lost 10 bases, with 12 bases spanning the gap. Per germline, CDR1 SGHRS and CDR2 YFSETQ. CDR3 region: CASSLAGQGAQYF. CDR3 sequence (DNA): TGCGCCAGCAGCTTGGCCGGGCAGGGCGCGCAGTATTTT.

This chain joins TRBV12-3 or TRBV12-4 and TRBJ2-5, with D hard to call. V gave up 3 bases and J gave up 4 bases, with 6 bases separating them. The CDR3 totals 12 residues. This CDR3 is CASSLVAETQYF. Here the CDR3 DNA reads TGTGCCAGCAGTTTGGTCGCAGAGACCCAGTACTTC.

This rearrangement joins TRBV14 to TRBJ1-2, with 8 nucleotides matching TRBD1. The CDR3 is 13 amino acids. CDR1 is SGHDN, CDR2 FVKESK, per germline. J gave up 6 bases and V 4 bases, and 4 bases lay outside the gene matches. This CDR3 is CASSLRQGHGYTF. CDR3 bases: TGTGCCAGCAGCCTGAGACAGGGGCATGGCTACACCTTC.

The gene calls are TRBV7-9 and TRBJ1-1, with TRBD1 matching over 8 bases. The CDR3 covers 16 residues. Looked up from germline, CDR1 is SEHNR and CDR2 is FQNEAQ (reference sequence). V trimming: 5 bases; J trimming: 1 base; junction bases outside the gene matches: 9. The CDR3 loop reads CASSQPAGTGNTEAFF. The DNA for the CDR3 is TGTGCCAGCAGCCAACCCGCCGGGACAGGGAACACTGAAGCTTTCTTT. Variable domain in full (rest from reference TRBV7-9 and TRBJ1-1): DTGVSQNPRHKITKRGQNVTFRCDPISEHNRLYWYRQTLGQGPEFLTYFQNEAQLEKSRLLSDRFSAERPKGSFSTLEIQRTEQGDSAMYLCASSQPAGTGNTEAFFGQGTRLTVV.

The V and J genes are TRBV20-1 and TRBJ1-1, with unresolved D. The CDR3 runs to 11 residues. Between the trimmed V and J ends, which lost 8 bases and 4 bases, there was a span of 11 bases. Germline CDR1 and CDR2: DFQATT and SNEGSKA (reference sequence). The CDR3 region has the DNA TGCAGTACTAAACGAACCACTGAAGCTTTCTTT. Its translation: CSTKRTTEAFF.

The V gene is TRBV6-5, the J gene TRBJ1-6; TRBD1 aligns across 11 bases. The V segment lost 8 bases and the J segment 6 bases; nucleotides outside the gene matches: 6. CDR1 is MNHEY and CDR2 is SVGAGI in the germline V gene. CDR3 size: 15 residues. CDR3 DNA sequence: TGTGCCAGCCGGACAGGGGGCCCCCCTAATTCACCCCTCCACTTT. Translation: CASRTGGPPNSPLHF.

The chain links TRBV2 to TRBJ1-5, with D hard to call. Trimming left V 3 bases short and J 5 bases short, with 11 bases between. The CDR3 has 14 amino acids. The germline V gene has CDR1 SNHLY and CDR2 FYNNEI. CDR3 coding DNA: TGTGCCAGCAGTGAGTCACAGCGATATCAGCCCCAGCATTTT. Translated: CASSESQRYQPQHF.